This T cell receptor (beta chain) is from a study of T-cell memory formation after mild COVID-19. In the study overall: Each donor largely had its own TCR clusters. General study points: Clones that contracted clustered mainly in CM and EM if CD4+ and in EMRA if CD8+. Day 15 to 85 contracting clones showed balanced CD4/CD8; day 15 to 37 expanders favored CD4+.

UMIs and sample barcodes were carried by the TCR alpha and TCR beta cDNA libraries that 5'RACE produced using constant-segment primers. From the 5' RACE reads, TCRdb called clonotypes with MiXCR, one entry per CDR3 protein. Of a few hundred thousand distinct CDR3 sequences in the sample, roughly a fifth were seen once. This clonotype was seen a few times. The antigen is unknown. The CDR3 is 14 amino acids. V gave up 0 bases and J gave up 0 bases, with 6 bases separating them. Germline V CDR1 and CDR2: SGHRS, YFSETQ. Sequencing was carried out using PBMCs or a T cell subset sorted from them (not recorded which). This TCR came from a man aged 18 to 30 who had mild COVID-19 (a few samples of this study predate the infection). Cell type and time point are not known. This sequence joins TRBV5-1 and TRBJ2-5, with unresolved D. CDR3 amino acids: CASSLGRYQETQYF. Written as DNA, the CDR3 is TGCGCCAGCAGCTTGGGGAGATACCAAGAGACCCAGTACTTC.